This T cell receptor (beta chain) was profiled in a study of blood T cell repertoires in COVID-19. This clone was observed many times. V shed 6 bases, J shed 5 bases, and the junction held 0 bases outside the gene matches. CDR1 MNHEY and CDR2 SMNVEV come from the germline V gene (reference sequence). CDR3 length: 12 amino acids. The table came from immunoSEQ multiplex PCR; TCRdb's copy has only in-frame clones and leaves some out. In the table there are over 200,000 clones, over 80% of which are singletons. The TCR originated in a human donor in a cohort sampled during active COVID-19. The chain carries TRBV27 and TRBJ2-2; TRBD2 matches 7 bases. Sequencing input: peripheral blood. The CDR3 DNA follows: TGTGCCAGCAGCGGGGGGACCGGGGAGCTGTTTTTT. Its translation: CASSGGTGELFF.